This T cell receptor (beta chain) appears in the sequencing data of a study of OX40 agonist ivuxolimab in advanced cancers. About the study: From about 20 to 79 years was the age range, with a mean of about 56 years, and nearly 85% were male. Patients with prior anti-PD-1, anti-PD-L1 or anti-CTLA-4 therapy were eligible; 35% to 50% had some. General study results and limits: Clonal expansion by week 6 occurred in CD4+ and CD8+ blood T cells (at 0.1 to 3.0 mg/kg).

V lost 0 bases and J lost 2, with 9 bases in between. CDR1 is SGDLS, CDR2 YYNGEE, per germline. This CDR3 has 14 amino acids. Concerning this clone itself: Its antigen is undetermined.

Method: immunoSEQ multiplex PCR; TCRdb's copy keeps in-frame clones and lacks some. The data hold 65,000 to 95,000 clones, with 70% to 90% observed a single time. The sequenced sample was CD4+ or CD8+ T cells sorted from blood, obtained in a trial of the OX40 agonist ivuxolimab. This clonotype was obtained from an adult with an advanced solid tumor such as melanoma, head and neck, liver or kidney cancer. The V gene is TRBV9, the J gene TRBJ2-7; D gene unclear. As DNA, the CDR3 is TGTGCCAGCAGCGTAGAGCAGGCCCCCTACGAGCAGTACTTC. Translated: CASSVEQAPYEQYF.